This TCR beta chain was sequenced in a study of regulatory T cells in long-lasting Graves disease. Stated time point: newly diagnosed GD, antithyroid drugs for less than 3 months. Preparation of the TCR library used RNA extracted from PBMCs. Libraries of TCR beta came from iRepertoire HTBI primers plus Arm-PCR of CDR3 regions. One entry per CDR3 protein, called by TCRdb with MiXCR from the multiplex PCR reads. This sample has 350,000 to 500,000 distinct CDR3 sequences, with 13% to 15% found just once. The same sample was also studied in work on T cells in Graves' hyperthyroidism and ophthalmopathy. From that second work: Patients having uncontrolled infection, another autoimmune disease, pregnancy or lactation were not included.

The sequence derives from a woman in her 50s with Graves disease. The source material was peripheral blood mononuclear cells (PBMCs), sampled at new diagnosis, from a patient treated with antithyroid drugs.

Here the CDR3 DNA reads TGTGCCAGCAGTTTGGCGGACAGTTCGGGGACAGATACGCAGTATTTT. Its translation is CASSLADSSGTDTQYF. V usage is TRBV27 and J usage is TRBJ2-3, with D tentatively TRBD1 (6 bases). Germline V gene data show CDR1 as MNHEY and CDR2 as SMNVEV (reference sequence). Trimming stripped 3 bases from V and 3 bases from J, with 16 bases between. CDR3 length: 16 residues.